Listed here are 6 T cell receptor beta chains from one sample, sequenced in a study of blood T cell repertoires in COVID-19 (dated by TCRdb to the early 2020s). The library was obtained by the immunoSEQ multiplex PCR assay. TCRdb took over this immuneACCESS table, retaining in-frame rearrangements with V and J assigned. Such tables are incomplete; in checked studies, under half of the missing clones stem from an unresolved V gene, and the remainder is unexplained. In all, the sample holds approximately 85,000 clones, and 70% to 90% of those were seen once. The ten largest clones add up to 20% to 25% of the sample. Sample: peripheral blood. These receptor sequences come from an elderly woman in a cohort sampled during active or convalescent COVID-19.

This chain connects TRBV7-3 to TRBJ2-3; 7 positions match TRBD2. CDR1 is SGHTA and CDR2 is FQGTGA in the germline V gene. The V segment lost 5 bases and the J segment 8 bases; nucleotides outside the gene matches: 7. The CDR3 has 13 amino acids. The CDR3 nucleotides read TGTGCCAGCAGCACCGGACTAGGAAGTACGCAGTATTTT. It encodes CASSTGLGSTQYF.

The chain carries TRBV10-2 and TRBJ1-5; tentatively, D is TRBD1 (5 bases). Germline CDR1 and CDR2: WSHSY and SAAADI. The CDR3 runs to 13 residues. V shed 6 bases and J shed 2 bases, with 8 bases lying between them. The CDR3, as DNA: TGCGCCAGCAGCCCCAGGGGCAATCAGCCCCAGCATTTT. This gives the protein CASSPRGNQPQHF.

This clone was observed once. V is TRBV12-3 or TRBV12-4 and J is TRBJ2-5; D may be TRBD1 (6 bases). The CDR3 has 13 residues. Trimming removed 5 bases from V and 4 bases from J, with 11 bases in between. Here the CDR3 reads CASSPGAGETQYF. The CDR3 coding sequence is TGTGCCAGCAGTCCAGGGGCCGGAGAGACCCAGTACTTC.

V is TRBV5-1 and J is TRBJ1-6; possible D gene TRBD1, 6 bases. The germline V gene has CDR1 SGHRS and CDR2 YFSETQ. Trimming left V 4 bases short and J 5 bases short, with 10 bases between. The CDR3 has 14 residues. CDR3 sequence (DNA): TGCGCCAGCAGCGAGGACAGCAATAATTCACCCCTCCACTTT. It specifies CASSEDSNNSPLHF.

The sample holds one count of this clone. CDR3 amino acids: CASSLGLVAGELFF. In DNA, the CDR3 is TGTGCCAGTAGTTTAGGATTAGTAGCTGGGGAGCTGTTTTTT. J is TRBJ2-2 and V is TRBV19; D unclear. Between the trimmed V and J ends, which lost 5 bases and 8 bases, there was a span of 15 bases. Germline-derived CDR1 and CDR2 are LNHDA and SQIVND (reference sequence). CDR3 length equals 14 residues.

The chain recombines TRBV28 with TRBJ1-3, with D perhaps TRBD1 (5 bases). This CDR3 spans 17 amino acids. The V gene's germline CDR1 is MDHEN and CDR2 SYDVKM. Trimming took off 5 bases at V and 0 bases at J, with 17 bases between the two ends. CDR3 residues: CASSLGVGRVSGNTIYF. DNA for the CDR3: TGTGCCAGCAGTCTAGGGGTCGGACGGGTCTCTGGAAACACCATATATTTT.